Following are 8 T cell receptor beta chains from one sample sequenced in a study of blood T cell repertoires in COVID-19. Sequencing used immunoSEQ multiplex PCR; TCRdb keeps in-frame clones, though not all of them. Of 250,000 to 350,000 clones listed, around 90% were seen once; the top ten hold 8.5% to 10%. Input material: PBMCs or T cells enriched from blood (not recorded which). All receptors come from a woman under 30 who had recovered from COVID-19.

The chain carries TRBV5-1 and TRBJ2-1; TRBD2 matches 9 bases. The length of the CDR3 is 20 residues. V shed 0 bases and J 0 bases; nucleotides not matched to a gene: 13. Germline V gene sequence: CDR1 SGHRS, CDR2 YFSETQ. CDR3 DNA sequence: TGCGCCAGCAGCTTGGAAAGCCTAGCGGGGACCCCTAGCTCCTACAATGAGCAGTTCTTC. This encodes CASSLESLAGTPSSYNEQFF.

The rearrangement joins TRBV28 to TRBJ1-2, with D possibly being TRBD1 (6 bases). Germline assignment: CDR1 MDHEN and CDR2 SYDVKM. The V and J ends lost 5 bases and 5 bases respectively, with 12 bases between them. The CDR3 consists of 13 residues. CDR3 in DNA: TGTGCCAGCAGTGAGGGGGTCAGGTATGGCTACACCTTC. Protein sequence: CASSEGVRYGYTF.

The rearrangement uses TRBV7-5 and TRBJ2-7; the table gives TRBD2 as D, unverified against the DNA. TRBV7-5 has pseudogene status. There are 16 residues in the CDR3. The CDR3 reads CARSPSPGLLRVEQYF. CDR3 in DNA: TGTGCCAGAAGCCCCTCTCCAGGACTCCTGAGGGTGGAGCAGTACTTC.

As regards this clone: An end of the junction differs from the germline gene, which may be a read error. This chain links TRBV19 with TRBJ1-2, with 8 bases aligning to TRBD1. Germline V gene data show CDR1 as LNHDA and CDR2 as SQIVND (reference sequence). The CDR3 loop spans 13 amino acids. Here the CDR3 reads CASSLDRGGGYTF. CDR3 DNA: TGTGCCAGTAGTCTAGACAGGGGTGGTGGCTACACCTTC.

V usage is TRBV30 and J usage is TRBJ2-7; D might be TRBD2 (6 bases). The CDR3 loop spans 14 amino acids. The V end was cut by 4 bases, the J end by 5 bases, with 18 bases between. Germline CDR1 is GTSNPN and CDR2 is SVGIG (reference sequence). DNA of the CDR3: TGTGCCTGGAATGTGGGGGGAACTGGAGACGAGCAGTACTTC. Translation gives CAWNVGGTGDEQYF.

The sample holds one count of this clone. This rearrangement joins TRBV7-2 to TRBJ1-2; D unclear. The CDR3 extends over 16 amino acids. V dropped 5 bases and J dropped 0 bases, with 16 bases sitting between them. Germline lookup yields CDR1 SGHTA and CDR2 FQGNSA. CDR3 amino acids: CASSRDFGRTNYGYTF. The CDR3 coding sequence is TGTGCCAGCAGCCGCGACTTCGGGAGAACTAACTATGGCTACACCTTC.

In DNA form, the CDR3 reads TGTGCCAGCAGCTTAGATGGTGCGGGTCAGCCCCAGCATTTT. Protein product: CASSLDGAGQPQHF. The chain is built from TRBV11-2 and TRBJ1-5; the D is unclear. Germline values: CDR1 SGHAT, CDR2 FQNNGV. Trimming stripped 0 bases from V and 6 bases from J, with 9 bases between. CDR3 length equals 14 residues.

V usage is TRBV11-3 and J usage is TRBJ2-7; 9 bases fit TRBD1. In germline, CDR1 is SGHNT, CDR2 YENEEA. The CDR3 loop spans 15 amino acids. J lost 5 bases, V lost 1 base, and 6 bases had no gene match. The CDR3 sequence: CASSLGTGVANEQYF. CDR3 nucleotides: TGTGCCAGCAGCTTAGGGACAGGGGTTGCCAACGAGCAGTACTTC.